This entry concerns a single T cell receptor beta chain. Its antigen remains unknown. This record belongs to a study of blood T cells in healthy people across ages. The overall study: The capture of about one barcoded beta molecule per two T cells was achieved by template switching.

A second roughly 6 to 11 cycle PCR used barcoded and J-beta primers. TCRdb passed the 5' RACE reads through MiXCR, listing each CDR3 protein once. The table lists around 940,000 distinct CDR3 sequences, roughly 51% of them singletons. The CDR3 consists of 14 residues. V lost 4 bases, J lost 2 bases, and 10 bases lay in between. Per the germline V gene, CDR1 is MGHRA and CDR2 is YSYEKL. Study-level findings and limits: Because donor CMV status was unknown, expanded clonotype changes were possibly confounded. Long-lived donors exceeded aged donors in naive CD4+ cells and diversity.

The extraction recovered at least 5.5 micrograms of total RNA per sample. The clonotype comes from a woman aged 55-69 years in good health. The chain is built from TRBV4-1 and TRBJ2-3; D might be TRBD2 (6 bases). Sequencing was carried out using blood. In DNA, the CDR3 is TGCGCCAGCAGCCGAGTAGCGGACACAGATACGCAGTATTTT. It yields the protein CASSRVADTDTQYF.